This T cell receptor (beta chain) was retrieved from a study of blood T cell repertoires in COVID-19. Authors' data handling: Quantification of nucleated cells was approximated via reference gene primer amplification. The data were produced by immunoSEQ multiplex PCR, yet TCRdb's version contains in-frame clones alone and is incomplete. The DNA was the basis for D and trimming; V, J and clone size are from that table. This table has 130,000 or so clones, more than 80% appearing once. The CDR3 runs 16 residues. After removal of 0 bases from V and 10 bases from J, the junction contained 12 bases not matched to a gene. Germline CDR1 and CDR2: WNHNN and SYGVQD (reference sequence).

The sequencing sample was made of peripheral blood. The rearrangement uses TRBV10-1 and TRBJ2-3; 8 bases are shared with TRBD1. The TCR originated in a woman in her sixties with acute or convalescent COVID-19. The CDR3 loop reads CASSESVGTGLRSQYF. CDR3 DNA sequence: TGCGCCAGCAGTGAGTCGGTAGGGACAGGCTTGAGGTCGCAGTATTTT.